A single sample gave rise to the 32 T cell receptor beta chains below, sequenced in a study of shared clonotypes between healthy human individuals. Some clones are missing from TCRdb's copy, which holds only in-frame ones; the method was immunoSEQ multiplex PCR. The sample consists of approximately 1,500,000 clones, around 97% of them appearing once. Sequenced material: naive CD4+ T cells sorted from blood. Subset noted: CD45RA+ positively selected. Every receptor here comes from a man aged 30 to 39 in good health.

The chain carries TRBV4-1 and TRBJ2-3; TRBD2 matches at 9 bases. Germline-derived CDR1 and CDR2 are MGHRA and YSYEKL. This CDR3 comprises 17 residues. Germline trimming cut 4 bases from V and 4 bases from J; bases unmatched to any gene: 12. CDR3 DNA: TGCGCCAGCAGCCCCGCCGGGAGCGGGAGGTCGTCAGATACGCAGTATTTT. Its protein is CASSPAGSGRSSDTQYF.

The chain couples TRBV6-5 to TRBJ2-7; a possible D gene is TRBD1 (6 bases). The CDR3 is made up of 11 amino acids. The germline gives CDR1 MNHEY, CDR2 SVGAGI. V dropped 6 bases and J dropped 7 bases, with 10 bases sitting between them. CDR3 loop: CASRKQGEQYF. In DNA form, the CDR3 reads TGTGCCAGCAGGAAACAGGGTGAGCAGTACTTC.

The CDR3 DNA reads as TGTGCCAGCAGCCAAGACAGGGGCCGCACAGATACGCAGTATTTT. Translated, it gives CASSQDRGRTDTQYF. The chain carries TRBV7-9 and TRBJ2-3; the match to TRBD1 covers 8 bases. This CDR3 contains 15 residues. Germline lookup yields CDR1 SEHNR and CDR2 FQNEAQ (reference sequence). The J segment lost 1 base and the V segment lost 5 bases, leaving 5 bases of the junction unmatched.

The chain links TRBV6-1 to TRBJ2-5, with 7 bases identical to TRBD1. CDR1 is MNHNS, CDR2 SASEGT, per germline. CDR3 length: 13 amino acids. V shed 7 bases, J shed 5 bases, and the junction held 7 bases outside the gene matches. CDR3 sequence reads: CASNRQGRETQYF. Written as DNA, the CDR3 is TGTGCCAGCAACAGACAGGGTCGGGAGACCCAGTACTTC.

This sequence joins TRBV6-1 and TRBJ1-5; D might be TRBD1 (6 bases). The CDR3 runs to 15 residues. V lost 4 bases to trimming and J lost 7 bases, with 17 bases between them. The germline CDR1 and CDR2 sequences are MNHNS and SASEGT. The CDR3 spells CASSVPGGTGQPQHF. The CDR3 coding sequence is TGTGCCAGCAGTGTTCCCGGGGGCACTGGACAGCCCCAGCATTTT.

The chain employs TRBV9 and TRBJ1-1, with 7 nucleotides matching TRBD1. V was clipped by 4 bases and J by 12 bases; unmatched bases: 12. Per the germline V gene, CDR1 is SGDLS and CDR2 is YYNGEE. The CDR3 is 13 residues long. CDR3 nucleotide sequence: TGTGCCAGCAGCCCCCATAGGACAGGCGGTTCTTTCTTT. Its translation is CASSPHRTGGSFF.

This chain uses TRBV5-4 with TRBJ2-1; D gene uncertain. Per the germline V gene, CDR1 is SGHNT and CDR2 is YYREEE (reference sequence). The CDR3 runs 13 residues. Deletions cut 0 bases from V and 8 bases from J, with 9 bases between. The CDR3 nucleotides read TGTGCCAGCAGCTTGGCGGCTGGGGATGAGCAGTTCTTC. Encoded protein: CASSLAAGDEQFF. Based on the CDR3 plus reference TRBV5-4 and TRBJ2-1, the full variable domain is ETGVTQSPTHLIKTRGQQVTLRCSSQSGHNTVSWYQQALGQGPQFIFQYYREEENGRGNFPPRFSGLQFPNYSSELNVNALELDDSALYLCASSLAAGDEQFFGPGTRLTVL.

This chain connects TRBV7-2 to TRBJ2-1; D may be TRBD2 (6 bases). Trimming left V 3 bases short and J 0 bases short, with 21 bases between. CDR1 and CDR2 (germline): SGHTA, FQGNSA. The CDR3 loop spans 19 amino acids. The CDR3 sequence: CASSLIIGAGRSSYNEQFF. CDR3 nucleotide sequence: TGTGCCAGCAGCTTGATCATTGGGGCGGGGCGAAGCTCCTACAATGAGCAGTTCTTC.

The chain uses TRBV5-4 and TRBJ1-2, with D maybe TRBD1 (5 bases). Trimming left V 0 bases short and J 6 bases short, with 12 bases between. The CDR3 spans 14 residues. Germline V gene data show CDR1 as SGHNT and CDR2 as YYREEE (reference sequence). CDR3 DNA sequence: TGTGCCAGCAGCTTGGTGGGACCAGGGAATGGCTACACCTTC. Protein product: CASSLVGPGNGYTF.

The chain carries TRBV7-3 and TRBJ2-1, with a tentative D call TRBD2 (5 bases). CDR1 and CDR2 (germline): SGHTA, FQGTGA. The CDR3 runs to 14 residues. Trimming shortened V by 3 bases and J by 9 bases, and 15 bases separated the two germline ends. The CDR3 reads CASSFLAPAGEQFF. CDR3 DNA sequence: TGTGCCAGCAGCTTTCTAGCCCCGGCCGGTGAGCAGTTCTTC. The full variable domain, its missing parts supplied by reference TRBV7-3 and TRBJ2-1, is GAGVSQTPSNKVTEKGKYVELRCDPISGHTALYWYRQSLGQGPEFLIYFQGTGAADDSGLPNDRFFAVRPEGSVSTLKIQRTERGDSAVYLCASSFLAPAGEQFFGPGTRLTVL.

The chain uses TRBV6-1 and TRBJ1-2, with D maybe TRBD1 (6 bases). Trimming cost V 7 bases and J 4 bases, with 7 bases left between them. CDR1 and CDR2 (germline): MNHNS, SASEGT. This CDR3 has 11 residues. The CDR3 bases are TGTGCCAGCAAGGGGGTCTATGGCTACACCTTC. It is translated as CASKGVYGYTF.

This sequence joins TRBV9 and TRBJ2-7; maybe TRBD2 (5 bases). V lost 0 bases and J lost 5, with 15 bases in between. The CDR3 covers 15 residues. Looked up from germline, CDR1 is SGDLS and CDR2 is YYNGEE. CDR3 sequence: CASSVDHGKENEQYF. CDR3 DNA sequence: TGTGCCAGCAGCGTAGACCACGGGAAGGAAAACGAGCAGTACTTC.

This chain links TRBV5-1 with TRBJ2-3; 15 nucleotides match TRBD2. CDR1 is SGHRS, CDR2 YFSETQ, per germline. The CDR3 is made up of 19 amino acids. The J segment lost 0 bases and the V segment lost 5 bases, leaving 10 bases of the junction unmatched. This CDR3 is CASRTGLAGGPTSTDTQYF. DNA for the CDR3: TGCGCCAGCAGGACGGGACTAGCGGGAGGACCGACTAGCACAGATACGCAGTATTTT.

The chain is built from TRBV5-4 and TRBJ2-1, with 8 bases aligning to TRBD2. CDR1 SGHNT and CDR2 YYREEE come from the germline V gene (reference sequence). The CDR3 spans 15 residues. V lost 1 base and J lost 4; bases outside the gene matches: 4. CDR3 region: CASSLSGSTYNEQFF. The CDR3 DNA reads TGTGCCAGCAGCTTGAGCGGGAGTACTTACAATGAGCAGTTCTTC.

The gene calls are TRBV9 and TRBJ2-2, with 16 bases lining up with TRBD2. Germline trimming cut 4 bases from V and 0 bases from J; bases unmatched to any gene: 3. CDR1 is SGDLS, CDR2 YYNGEE, per germline. The CDR3 extends over 18 amino acids. CDR3 coding DNA: TGTGCCAGCAGCCCAGGGACTAGCGGGAGGGCGAACACCGGGGAGCTGTTTTTT. This sequence encodes CASSPGTSGRANTGELFF. The entire variable domain, with the rest obtained from reference TRBV9 and TRBJ2-2, is as follows: DSGVTQTPKHLITATGQRVTLRCSPRSGDLSVYWYQQSLDQGLQFLIQYYNGEERAKGNILERFSAQQFPDLHSELNLSSLELGDSALYFCASSPGTSGRANTGELFFGEGSRLTVL.

The chain has TRBV7-9 and TRBJ2-2; possibly TRBD2 for D (5 bases). The germline gives CDR1 SEHNR, CDR2 FQNEAQ (reference sequence). The V gene lost 5 bases and the J gene lost 1 base, with 11 bases spanning the gap. The CDR3 covers 15 residues. The CDR3 DNA sequence: TGTGCCAGCAGCCAACGGGGAGTGAACACCGGGGAGCTGTTTTTT. Translation gives CASSQRGVNTGELFF.

Points on this clone: Different DNA sequences within this sample yield the same CDR3. The chain recombines TRBV5-1 with TRBJ2-1; 9 nucleotides line up with TRBD2. V was clipped by 0 bases and J by 3 bases; unmatched bases: 1. Germline CDR1 is SGHRS and CDR2 is YFSETQ. The CDR3 is 15 amino acids. CDR3 nucleotides: TGCGCCAGCAGCTTGGCTAGCGGGATCTACAATGAGCAGTTCTTC. It is translated as CASSLASGIYNEQFF.

The DNA for the CDR3 is TGTGCCAGCACCCCTCCGGGCCAGACAGATACGCAGTATTTT. Its protein product is CASTPPGQTDTQYF. This chain connects TRBV6-5 to TRBJ2-3; D uncertain. The CDR3 length is 14 residues. V was pared by 7 bases and J by 3 bases, with 14 bases between. Germline lookup yields CDR1 MNHEY and CDR2 SVGAGI.

This sequence joins TRBV15 and TRBJ2-7, with D possibly being TRBD1 or TRBD2 (5 bases each). Trimming pared 3 bases from V and 3 bases from J, leaving 15 bases between. The CDR3 is made up of 15 amino acids. Germline V lookup: CDR1 LNHNV, CDR2 YYDKDF (reference sequence). The CDR3 reads CATSSEPGTYYEQYF. The CDR3 DNA is TGTGCCACCAGCAGTGAACCCGGGACCTACTACGAGCAGTACTTC.

The rearrangement uses TRBV2 and TRBJ1-2; D is perhaps TRBD1 (5 bases). Trimming took off 11 bases at V and 3 bases at J, with 16 bases between the two ends. The CDR3 spans 13 residues. Germline lookup yields CDR1 SNHLY and CDR2 FYNNEI. The CDR3 coding sequence is TGTGCCGTAAGCTCCCAGGGCGACTATGGCTACACCTTC. It encodes CAVSSQGDYGYTF.

Note on this clone: This specimen includes other DNA sequences encoding the same CDR3. The rearrangement links TRBV18 to TRBJ1-1; D is ambiguous. V was shortened by 0 bases and J by 1 base, with 3 bases between the two germline ends. The CDR3 totals 13 residues. Germline assignment: CDR1 KGHSH and CDR2 LQKENI. CDR3 region: CASSPPANTEAFF. The CDR3 nucleotides are TGTGCCAGCTCACCACCAGCGAACACTGAAGCTTTCTTT. Using reference TRBV18 and TRBJ1-1 for the parts outside the CDR3, the full variable domain is NAGVMQNPRHLVRRRGQEARLRCSPMKGHSHVYWYRQLPEEGLKFMVYLQKENIIDESGMPKERFSAEFPKEGPSILRIQQVVRGDSAAYFCASSPPANTEAFFGQGTRLTVV.

The chain couples TRBV28 to TRBJ1-3, with D perhaps TRBD1 (5 bases). Germline V lookup: CDR1 MDHEN, CDR2 SYDVKM. The ends were cut back, 5 bases at V and 0 bases at J, with 14 bases in the middle. The CDR3 is 16 residues long. As DNA, the CDR3 is TGTGCCAGCAGTGGGCGGGACCGGAGCTCTGGAAACACCATATATTTT. Amino acids: CASSGRDRSSGNTIYF.

CDR3 in amino acids: CASSLDGVQAEKLFF. In nucleotides, the CDR3 is TGTGCCAGCAGTTTAGACGGGGTGCAAGCTGAAAAACTGTTTTTT. The V call is TRBV28, the J call TRBJ1-4; no firm D call. This CDR3 region has 15 residues. Germline CDR1 MDHEN, CDR2 SYDVKM. Trimming shortened V by 2 bases and J by 7 bases, and 14 bases separated the two germline ends.

The gene calls are TRBV6-5 and TRBJ1-4, with 9 bases identical to TRBD1. This CDR3 contains 14 residues. Per the germline V gene, CDR1 is MNHEY and CDR2 is SVGAGI. V shed 6 bases and J 8 bases; nucleotides not matched to a gene: 7. The CDR3 coding sequence is TGTGCCAGCAGCCCGGACAGGGGAGGCGAAAAACTGTTTTTT. Its protein product is CASSPDRGGEKLFF.

The chain couples TRBV28 to TRBJ1-5; D gene uncertain. CDR1 is MDHEN and CDR2 is SYDVKM in the germline V gene. The CDR3 has 13 residues. Trimming removed 10 bases at V and 2 bases at J, with 12 bases between. Written as DNA, the CDR3 is TGTGCCACCGACCGTGCTGGCAATCAGCCCCAGCATTTT. Translated, it gives CATDRAGNQPQHF.

V and J are TRBV7-9 and TRBJ1-2, with 9 positions matching TRBD1. After removal of 5 bases from V and 4 bases from J, the junction contained 5 bases not matched to a gene. The CDR3 is 14 amino acids. Per germline, CDR1 SEHNR and CDR2 FQNEAQ (reference sequence). CDR3 sequence: CASSRGTGSYGYTF. For the CDR3, the DNA is TGTGCCAGCAGCCGCGGGACAGGGAGCTATGGCTACACCTTC.

The chain combines TRBV14 with TRBJ1-3; D possibly corresponds to TRBD1 (5 bases). The CDR3 covers 16 residues. Germline values: CDR1 SGHDN, CDR2 FVKESK. The V end lost 1 base, the J end lost 0 bases, and 10 bases lay between the germline ends. The CDR3 is CASSQVYRSSGNTIYF. CDR3 in DNA: TGTGCCAGCAGCCAAGTCTACAGGTCCTCTGGAAACACCATATATTTT.

The J gene is TRBJ2-3, the V gene TRBV19; no clear D gene. Germline CDR1 LNHDA, CDR2 SQIVND (reference sequence). The CDR3 has 14 amino acids. Trimming cost V 3 bases and J 2 bases, with 9 bases left between them. This chain's CDR3 is CASSIGASTDTQYF. CDR3 coding DNA: TGTGCCAGTAGTATCGGAGCTTCCACAGATACGCAGTATTTT.

The chain combines TRBV5-1 with TRBJ2-2; 15 nucleotides match TRBD2. Germline trimming cut 6 bases from V and 3 bases from J; bases unmatched to any gene: 9. This CDR3 spans 18 amino acids. The germline V gene has CDR1 SGHRS and CDR2 YFSETQ. Here the CDR3 DNA reads TGCGCCAGCACCCAGGGACTAGCGGGAGGAGGGGACACCGGGGAGCTGTTTTTT. It codes for CASTQGLAGGGDTGELFF.

This chain uses TRBV5-6 with TRBJ1-5; TRBD1 matches at 7 bases. Germline assignment: CDR1 SGHDT and CDR2 YYEEEE. The ends lost 4 bases at V and 3 bases at J; junction bases unmatched: 4. The CDR3 runs to 14 residues. Here the CDR3 reads CASSLGTANQPQHF. The CDR3 region has the DNA TGTGCCAGCAGCCTCGGGACAGCCAATCAGCCCCAGCATTTT.

The V and J genes are TRBV7-7 and TRBJ1-3; D call uncertain. CDR3 size: 14 residues. Germline CDR1 reads SSHAT; CDR2 reads FNYEAQ (reference sequence). Between the trimmed V and J ends, which lost 4 bases and 0 bases, there was a span of 7 bases. CDR3 in DNA: TGTGCCAGCAGCTCCGATAGCTCTGGAAACACCATATATTTT. The encoded protein is CASSSDSSGNTIYF.

This chain links TRBV29-1 with TRBJ2-5, with D perhaps given as TRBD1 or TRBD2 (5 bases each). This CDR3 region has 14 residues. Trimming removed 5 bases at V and 5 bases at J, with 18 bases between. Germline CDR1 SQVTM, CDR2 ANQGSEA. The chain's CDR3 is CSVIWDVKVETQYF. The DNA of the CDR3 is TGCAGCGTTATATGGGACGTAAAGGTGGAGACCCAGTACTTC.